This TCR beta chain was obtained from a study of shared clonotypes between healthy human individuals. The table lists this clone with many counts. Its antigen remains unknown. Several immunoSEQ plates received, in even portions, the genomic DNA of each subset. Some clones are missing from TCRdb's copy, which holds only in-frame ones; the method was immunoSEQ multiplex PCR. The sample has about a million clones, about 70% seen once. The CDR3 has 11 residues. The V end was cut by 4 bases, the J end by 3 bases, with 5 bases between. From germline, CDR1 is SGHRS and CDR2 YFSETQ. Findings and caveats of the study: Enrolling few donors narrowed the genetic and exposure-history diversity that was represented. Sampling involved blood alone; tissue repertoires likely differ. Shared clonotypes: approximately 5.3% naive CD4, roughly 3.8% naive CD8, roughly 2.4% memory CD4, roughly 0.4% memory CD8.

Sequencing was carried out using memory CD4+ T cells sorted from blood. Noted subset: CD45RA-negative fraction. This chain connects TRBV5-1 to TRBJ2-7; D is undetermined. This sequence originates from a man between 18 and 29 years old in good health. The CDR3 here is CASSIDYEQYF. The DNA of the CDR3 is TGCGCCAGCAGCATTGACTACGAGCAGTACTTC. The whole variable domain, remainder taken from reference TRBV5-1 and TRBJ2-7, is KAGVTQTPRYLIKTRGQQVTLSCSPISGHRSVSWYQQTPGQGLQFLFEYFSETQRNKGNFPGRFSGRQFSNSRSEMNVSTLELGDSALYLCASSIDYEQYFGPGTRLTVT.